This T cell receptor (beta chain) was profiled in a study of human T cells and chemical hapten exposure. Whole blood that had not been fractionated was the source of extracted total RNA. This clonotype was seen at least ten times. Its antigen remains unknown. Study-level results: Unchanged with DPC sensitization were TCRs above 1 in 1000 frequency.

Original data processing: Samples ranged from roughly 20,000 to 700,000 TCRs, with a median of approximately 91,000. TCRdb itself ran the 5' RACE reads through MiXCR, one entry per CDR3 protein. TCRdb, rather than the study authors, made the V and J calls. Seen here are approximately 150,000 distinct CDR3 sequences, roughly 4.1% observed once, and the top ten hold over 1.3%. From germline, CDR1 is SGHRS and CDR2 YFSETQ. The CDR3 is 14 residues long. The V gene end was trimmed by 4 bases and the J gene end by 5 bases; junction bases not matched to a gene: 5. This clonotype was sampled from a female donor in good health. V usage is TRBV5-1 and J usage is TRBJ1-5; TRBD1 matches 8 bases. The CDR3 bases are TGCGCCAGCAGCCCCGGACAGGGAGATCAGCCCCAGCATTTT. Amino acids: CASSPGQGDQPQHF.